The TCR beta chain under discussion was sequenced for a study of cytomegalovirus exposure and HLA in healthy donors. Germline V gene data show CDR1 as SEHNR and CDR2 as FQNEAQ (reference sequence). The CDR3 consists of 15 residues. J was trimmed by 6 bases and V by 4 bases; bases with no gene match: 9. The study ran its PCR with 60 Vbeta and 13 Jbeta primers. The data were produced by immunoSEQ multiplex PCR, yet TCRdb's version contains in-frame clones alone and is incomplete. Among 150,000 to 200,000 clones listed, approximately 72% were seen once. This rearrangement joins TRBV7-9 to TRBJ1-5, with 7 positions matching TRBD1. The material sequenced was PBMCs. The sequence was obtained from a human donor in good health. In nucleotides, the CDR3 is TGTGCCAGCAGCTCCGACAGGGATTACGGTCAGCCCCAGCATTTT. Amino acids: CASSSDRDYGQPQHF.